These 15 T cell receptor beta chains came from one sample sequenced in a study of T-cell memory formation after mild COVID-19. TCRdb used MiXCR to reprocess the 5' RACE reads, holding one entry per CDR3 protein. The data contain under 250,000 distinct CDR3 sequences, more than 8% of them singletons. Sequencing was done on a sample of PBMCs or a T cell subset sorted from them (not recorded which). The receptor set was obtained from a man between 18 and 29 years old who had mild COVID-19 (a few samples of this study predate the infection). Cell type and time point are not known.

This clonotype was seen a handful of times. This chain's CDR3 is CSARNSGGMDTQYF. CDR3 nucleotides: TGCAGTGCTAGAAATAGCGGGGGTATGGATACGCAGTATTTT. V usage is TRBV20-1 and J usage is TRBJ2-3; TRBD2 matches at 9 bases. The V gene's germline CDR1 is DFQATT and CDR2 SNEGSKA (reference sequence). This CDR3 is 14 amino acids long. V gave up 2 bases and J gave up 6 bases; unmatched junction bases: 6.

This clonotype was detected only a few times. The V and J genes are TRBV5-1 and TRBJ2-5, with TRBD1 as a possible D gene (6 bases). V lost 0 bases and J 5 bases, leaving 11 bases between the germline ends. The CDR3 loop spans 14 amino acids. Germline CDR1 reads SGHRS; CDR2 reads YFSETQ. In DNA, the CDR3 is TGCGCCAGCAGCTTGGCAGGGGCATCGGAGACCCAGTACTTC. Protein: CASSLAGASETQYF.

This clonotype was detected once. The chain employs TRBV3-1 and TRBJ2-3; tentative D call: TRBD2 (5 bases). Germline V gene sequence: CDR1 LGHDT, CDR2 YNNKEL (reference sequence). The CDR3 extends over 14 amino acids. The ends were cut back, 3 bases at V and 9 bases at J, with 16 bases in the middle. CDR3 loop: CASSQEVGVQTQYF. The DNA of the CDR3 is TGTGCCAGCAGCCAGGAAGTCGGGGTCCAGACGCAGTATTTT.

This clonotype was counted at least ten times. J is TRBJ1-2 and V is TRBV12-3 or TRBV12-4; D is unclear. Trimming removed 1 base at V and 7 bases at J, with 1 base between. CDR3 length: 10 amino acids. CDR3 coding DNA: TGTGCCAGCAGTTTAGGTGGCTACACCTTC. This translates into CASSLGGYTF.

This clonotype has at least ten counts. This sequence joins TRBV2 and TRBJ2-2; 14 bases align to TRBD2. After removal of 6 bases from V and 0 bases from J, the junction contained 3 bases not matched to a gene. The CDR3 covers 17 residues. Germline assignment: CDR1 SNHLY and CDR2 FYNNEI. DNA of the CDR3: TGTGCCAGCAGCGAGGGACTAGCGGGGGCGAACACCGGGGAGCTGTTTTTT. Translating it yields CASSEGLAGANTGELFF.

This clonotype appeared many times. The chain combines TRBV5-6 with TRBJ2-4; unclear D gene. Germline assignment: CDR1 SGHDT and CDR2 YYEEEE. The CDR3 extends over 14 amino acids. V was clipped by 2 bases and J by 3 bases, with 9 bases between them. The CDR3 sequence: CASSFAGGKNIQYF. CDR3 in DNA: TGTGCCAGCAGCTTCGCAGGCGGCAAAAACATTCAGTACTTC.

This clonotype was found a few times. The chain has TRBV3-1 and TRBJ2-1; D is possibly TRBD1 or TRBD2 (5 bases each). The CDR3 runs 16 residues. CDR1 is LGHDT and CDR2 is YNNKEL in the germline V gene (reference sequence). The germline V and J ends were trimmed by 2 bases and 9 bases, with 20 bases remaining between them. This chain's CDR3 is CASSQTPGPTAGEQFF. For the CDR3, the DNA is TGTGCCAGCAGCCAAACGCCGGGACCCACGGCGGGTGAGCAGTTCTTC.

This clonotype was recorded a few times. The J gene is TRBJ1-6, the V gene TRBV4-3; D possibly corresponds to TRBD1 (6 bases). The ends were cut back, 3 bases at V and 1 base at J, with 16 bases in the middle. This CDR3 region has 18 residues. CDR1 is LGHNA, CDR2 YSLEER, per germline. The CDR3 sequence: CASSQETGTLSYNSPLHF. The CDR3 region has the DNA TGCGCCAGCAGCCAGGAGACGGGGACATTATCCTATAATTCACCCCTCCACTTT.

This clonotype was seen a few times. The chain links TRBV7-2 to TRBJ2-5, with a possible D match to TRBD2 (5 bases). Germline V gene lookup returns CDR1 SGHTA and CDR2 FQGNSA. The CDR3 length is 15 residues. V gave up 3 bases and J gave up 1 base, with 12 bases separating them. The DNA of the CDR3 is TGTGCCAGCAGCTTTCCTACGGGAACCCAAGAGACCCAGTACTTC. It encodes CASSFPTGTQETQYF.

The rearrangement uses TRBV2 and TRBJ2-3, with 8 bases matching TRBD2. The V and J ends lost 5 bases and 0 bases, in that order; junction bases with no gene match: 10. The CDR3 runs to 17 residues. The V gene's germline CDR1 is SNHLY and CDR2 FYNNEI. CDR3 DNA: TGTGCCAGCAGTCAACCCCTACTAGCGGCGAGCACAGATACGCAGTATTTT. Translated, it gives CASSQPLLAASTDTQYF.

This clonotype has more than one count but fewer than ten. The chain has TRBV25-1 and TRBJ1-4; no definite D call. Trimming cost V 3 bases and J 10 bases, with 6 bases left between them. The CDR3 covers 11 residues. CDR1 MGHDK and CDR2 SYGVNS come from the germline V gene. The CDR3 loop is CASSDSVKLFF. In DNA, the CDR3 is TGTGCCAGCAGTGATTCCGTAAAACTGTTTTTT.

The table lists this clonotype with a few counts. This chain links TRBV10-3 with TRBJ1-2, with D unclear. This CDR3 is built from 14 residues. Trimming took 0 bases from V and 8 from J, leaving 13 bases between them. The V gene's germline CDR1 is ENHRY and CDR2 SYGVKD. CDR3 in DNA: TGTGCCATCAGTGAGTCAGCCCGGGCTGGAGGCTACACCTTC. This sequence encodes CAISESARAGGYTF.

This clonotype has just a few counts. The rearrangement joins TRBV12-3 or TRBV12-4 to TRBJ2-3; a possible D gene is TRBD1 (5 bases). Trimming cost V 2 bases and J 1 base, with 13 bases left between them. The CDR3 loop spans 16 amino acids. This CDR3 is CASSLSVGQGTDTQYF. The CDR3 DNA follows: TGTGCCAGCAGTTTATCCGTCGGACAAGGCACAGATACGCAGTATTTT.

This sequence joins TRBV7-2 and TRBJ2-2; D remains unclear. Trimming removed 3 bases from V and 1 base from J, with 9 bases in between. Germline V CDR1 and CDR2: SGHTA, FQGNSA. This CDR3 comprises 15 residues. The chain's CDR3 is CASSFRQVNTGELFF. The CDR3 coding sequence is TGTGCCAGCAGCTTCCGGCAGGTGAACACCGGGGAGCTGTTTTTT. Full variable domain (rest looked up from reference TRBV7-2 and TRBJ2-2): GAGVSQSPSNKVTEKGKDVELRCDPISGHTALYWYRQSLGQGLEFLIYFQGNSAPDKSGLPSDRFSAERTGGSVSTLTIQRTQQEDSAVYLCASSFRQVNTGELFFGEGSRLTVL.

The CDR3 sequence is CASTDRGSNEQFF. In DNA form, the CDR3 reads TGTGCCAGCACGGACAGGGGGTCCAATGAGCAGTTCTTC. The chain couples TRBV6-2 or TRBV6-3 to TRBJ2-1; 10 nucleotides agree with TRBD1. Germline V CDR1 and CDR2: MNHEY, SVGEGT. With V trimmed by 7 bases and J by 6 bases, 3 bases remained unmatched. The CDR3 runs 13 residues.